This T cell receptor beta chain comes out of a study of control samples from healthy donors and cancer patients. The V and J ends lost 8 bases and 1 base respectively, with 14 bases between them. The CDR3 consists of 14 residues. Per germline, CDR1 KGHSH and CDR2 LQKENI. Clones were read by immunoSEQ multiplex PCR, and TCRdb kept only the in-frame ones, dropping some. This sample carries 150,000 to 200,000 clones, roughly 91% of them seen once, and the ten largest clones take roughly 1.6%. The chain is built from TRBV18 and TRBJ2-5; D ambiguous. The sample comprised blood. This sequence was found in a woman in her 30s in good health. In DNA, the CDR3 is TGTGCCAGCCACCGAACAGCTAGCCAAGAGACCCAGTACTTC. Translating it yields CASHRTASQETQYF.